Here is one T cell receptor beta chain with its context. The antigen remains undetermined. This sample stems from a study of cytomegalovirus exposure and HLA in healthy donors. For the study at large: In a later analysis, the approximately 120 validation repertoires were reported to have used the same platform as the 650 to 800 first-cohort repertoires. Whole-study findings and limits: The study recorded around 160 TCR beta chains that were cytomegalovirus-associated.

Between the trimmed V and J ends, which lost 3 bases and 11 bases, there was a span of 17 bases. Germline V lookup: CDR1 SGHTA, CDR2 FQGNSA. The CDR3 extends over 14 amino acids. The data were produced by immunoSEQ multiplex PCR, yet TCRdb's version contains in-frame clones alone and is incomplete. The sample carries 150,000 to 250,000 clones, around 80% recorded once. This sequence was found in a woman aged 25 to 39 in good health and CMV-seropositive. The sequencing sample was made of PBMCs. The J gene is TRBJ1-5, the V gene TRBV7-2; D may be TRBD1 (5 bases). The CDR3 DNA reads TGTGCCAGCAGCTTGCAGTGGCGGGGCTCAACCCAGCATTTT. Its translation: CASSLQWRGSTQHF.